The sequence of this T cell receptor beta chain was determined in a study of identical twins. Study results and caveats: Fewer insertions characterized abundant cord blood beta clonotypes, whereas memory repertoires showed none.

This clonotype was found a few times. Its antigen remains unidentified. The V end lost 2 bases, the J end lost 8 bases, and 19 bases lay between the germline ends. CDR1 and CDR2 from the germline V gene are DFQATT and SNEGSKA (reference sequence). The length of the CDR3 is 16 residues. TCRdb re-derived calls from the 5' RACE reads in MiXCR, one entry per CDR3 protein. The sample consists of 700,000 to 950,000 distinct CDR3 sequences, approximately 13% of them appearing once. The data were also submitted as part of a second study, on yellow fever vaccine responses in identical twins.

Material: PBMCs. The chain uses TRBV20-1 and TRBJ1-6, with D perhaps matching TRBD1 (5 bases). This TCR came from a woman under 30 in good health. This CDR3 reads CSARFDRDPFDSPLHF. In DNA form, the CDR3 reads TGCAGTGCTAGATTTGACCGGGACCCGTTCGATTCACCCCTCCACTTT.